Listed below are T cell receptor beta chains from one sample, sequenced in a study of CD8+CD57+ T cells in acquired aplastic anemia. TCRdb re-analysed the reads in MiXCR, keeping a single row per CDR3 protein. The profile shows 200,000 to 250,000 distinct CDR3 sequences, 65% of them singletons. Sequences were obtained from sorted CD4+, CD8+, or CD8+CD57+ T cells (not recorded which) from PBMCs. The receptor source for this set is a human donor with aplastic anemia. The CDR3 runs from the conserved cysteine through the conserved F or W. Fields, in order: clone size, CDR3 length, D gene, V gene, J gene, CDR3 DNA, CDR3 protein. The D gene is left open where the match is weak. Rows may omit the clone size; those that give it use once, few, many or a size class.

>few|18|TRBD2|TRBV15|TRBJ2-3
TGTGCCACCAGCACCGAACCTCATCTAGCGGGAGTGGGAAATACGCAGTATTTT
CATSTEPHLAGVGNTQYF
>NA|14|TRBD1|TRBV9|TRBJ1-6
TGTGCCAGCAGCGTCGGACAGGTCAATTCACCCCTCCACTTT
CASSVGQVNSPLHF
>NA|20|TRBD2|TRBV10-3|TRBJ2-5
TGTGCCATCAGCCTTTTAGCGGGGTGGCGTGGGAGATACATACAAGAGACCCAGTACTTC
CAISLLAGWRGRYIQETQYF
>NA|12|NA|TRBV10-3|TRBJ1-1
TGTGCCACGTCCGGGCCCTCGCTTGAAGCTTTCTTT
CATSGPSLEAFF
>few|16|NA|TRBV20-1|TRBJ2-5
TGCAGTGCTAGAGATTCCGGCGGCACCGTGCGGGAGACCCAGTACTTC
CSARDSGGTVRETQYF
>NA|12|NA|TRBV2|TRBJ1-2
TGTGCCAGCAGGACCGGGGTCGAAGGCTACACCTTC
CASRTGVEGYTF
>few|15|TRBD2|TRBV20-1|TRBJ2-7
TGCAGTGCTAGCGTACTAGCGGCAAGCTCCTACGAGCAGTACTTC
CSASVLAASSYEQYF
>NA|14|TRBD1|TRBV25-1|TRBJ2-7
TGTGCCAGTAAAAGCCAGGGGGCAGTCTACGAGCAGTACTTC
CASKSQGAVYEQYF
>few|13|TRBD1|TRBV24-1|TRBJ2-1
TGTGCCACCACTCGACAGGGTTCCAATGAGCAGTTCTTC
CATTRQGSNEQFF
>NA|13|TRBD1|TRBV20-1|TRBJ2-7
TGCAGTGCTACCCCGGGACAGCCCTACGAGCAGTACTTC
CSATPGQPYEQYF
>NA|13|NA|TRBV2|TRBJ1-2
TGTGCCAGCAGCTTGCGGACTGACGAAAGGTACACCTTC
CASSLRTDERYTF
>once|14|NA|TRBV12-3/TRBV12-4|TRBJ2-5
TGTGCCAGCAGATTAGAGGGGCCGCAAGAGACCCAGTACTTC
CASRLEGPQETQYF
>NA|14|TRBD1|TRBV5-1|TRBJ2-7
TGCGCCAGCAGCCCCCGACAGGGGGGGGACGAGCAGTACTTC
CASSPRQGGDEQYF
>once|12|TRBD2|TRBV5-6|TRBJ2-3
TGTGCCAGCAGCCCGGGCGGGAGTACGCAGTATTTT
CASSPGGSTQYF
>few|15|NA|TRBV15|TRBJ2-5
TGTGCCACCAGCAGCACTAGGGACGGTCAAGAGACCCAGTACTTC
CATSSTRDGQETQYF
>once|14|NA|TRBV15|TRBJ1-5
TGTGCCACCAGGTCACCGGAGGTGCTCGGGCCCCAGCATTTT
CATRSPEVLGPQHF
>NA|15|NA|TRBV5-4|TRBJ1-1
TGTGCCAGCAGCCTCCGGGCCACAATGAACACTGAAGCTTTCTTT
CASSLRATMNTEAFF
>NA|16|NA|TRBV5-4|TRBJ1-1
TGTGCCAGCAGCTTGGGGTTAACAGGGCGGGACACTGAAGCTTTCTTT
CASSLGLTGRDTEAFF
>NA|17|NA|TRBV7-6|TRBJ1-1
TGTGCCAGCAGCATGCCTGGATTGAGAGGGGCGAACACTGAAGCTTTCTTT
CASSMPGLRGANTEAFF
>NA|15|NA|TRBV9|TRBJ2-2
TGTGCCAGCAGCGTAAGTGTAGGGGGCACCGGGGAGCTGTTTTTT
CASSVSVGGTGELFF
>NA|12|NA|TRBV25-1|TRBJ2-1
TGTGCCAGCAGTCACCAATACAATGAGCAGTTCTTC
CASSHQYNEQFF
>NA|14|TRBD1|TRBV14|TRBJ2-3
TGTGCCAGCAGCCACCTTACGACAGGGGGCTCGCAGTATTTT
CASSHLTTGGSQYF
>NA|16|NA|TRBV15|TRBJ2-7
TGTGCCACCAGCGGAGACCGAGGACCCTCAGGGTACGAGCAGTACTTC
CATSGDRGPSGYEQYF
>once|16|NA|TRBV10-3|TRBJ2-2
TGTGCCATCAGTGTTCGGCTTAACGCGAACACCGGGGAGCTGTTTTTT
CAISVRLNANTGELFF
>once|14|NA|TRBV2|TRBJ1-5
TGTGCCAGCTTAGGACTAGCGGGGGATCAGCCCCAGCATTTT
CASLGLAGDQPQHF
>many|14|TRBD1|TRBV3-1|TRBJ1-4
TGTGCCAGCAGACAGACAGGGGGAGGAGAAAAACTGTTTTTT
CASRQTGGGEKLFF
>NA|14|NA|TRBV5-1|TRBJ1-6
TGCGCCAGCAGCTTGATCACAGAAAATTCACCCCTCCACTTT
CASSLITENSPLHF
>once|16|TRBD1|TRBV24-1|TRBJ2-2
TGTGCCAGCTCACCGTGGGGGACAGAGAACACCGGGGAGCTGTTTTTT
CASSPWGTENTGELFF
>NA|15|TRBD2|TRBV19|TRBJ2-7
TGTGCCAGTAGTATTGGGCGGGGGGCAATGAACGAGCAGTACTTC
CASSIGRGAMNEQYF
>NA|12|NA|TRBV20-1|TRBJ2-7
TGCAGTGCTAGTGTAGGAGCCTACGAGCAGTACTTC
CSASVGAYEQYF
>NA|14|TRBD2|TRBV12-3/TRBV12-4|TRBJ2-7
TGTGCCAGCAGCGGGGGACTAGCCTCCTACGAGCAGTACTTC
CASSGGLASYEQYF
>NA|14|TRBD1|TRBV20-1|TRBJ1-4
TGCAGTGCTAGTCGACAGGGGTATAATGAAAAACTGTTTTTT
CSASRQGYNEKLFF
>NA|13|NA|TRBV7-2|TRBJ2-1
TGTGCCAGCAGCTCGCGGACGGGGAATGAGCAGTTCTTC
CASSSRTGNEQFF
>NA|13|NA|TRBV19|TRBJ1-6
TGTGCCAGTAGTATAGGGTATAATTCACCCCTCCACTTT
CASSIGYNSPLHF
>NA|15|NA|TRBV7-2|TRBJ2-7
TGTGCCAGCAGCTTAGACGCGGGGCCGGTCTACGAGCAGTACTTC
CASSLDAGPVYEQYF
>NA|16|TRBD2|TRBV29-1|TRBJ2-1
TGCAGCGTTGGGACTAGCGGGTTGAGCTCCTACAATGAGCAGTTCTTC
CSVGTSGLSSYNEQFF
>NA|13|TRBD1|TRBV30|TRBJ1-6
TGTGCCTGGGAAGGACAGGTTAATTCACCCCTCCACTTT
CAWEGQVNSPLHF
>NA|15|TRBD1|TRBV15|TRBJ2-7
TGTGCCACCAGCAGGGAGATCCCGGGGACAGCCGAGCAGTACTTC
CATSREIPGTAEQYF
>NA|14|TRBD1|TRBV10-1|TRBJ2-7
TGTGCCGGCAGTTACTCGCGGACAGGGTACGAGCGGTACTTC
CAGSYSRTGYERYF
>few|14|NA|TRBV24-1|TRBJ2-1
TGTGCCACCAGCCTCCCGGGGGCAGTCGATGAGCAGTTCTTC
CATSLPGAVDEQFF
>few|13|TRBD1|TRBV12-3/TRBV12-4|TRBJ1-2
TGTGCCAGCAGTGGCGACAGGGGGAATGGCTACACCTTC
CASSGDRGNGYTF
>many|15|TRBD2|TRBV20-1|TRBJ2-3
TGCAGTGCCGCGAGCGGGGGGTTTAACACAGATACGCAGTATTTT
CSAASGGFNTDTQYF
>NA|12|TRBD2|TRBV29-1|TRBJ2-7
TGCAGCGTTGGCGGGAGCTCCTACGAGCAGTACTTC
CSVGGSSYEQYF